Following are 32 T cell receptor beta chains from one sample sequenced in a study of cytomegalovirus exposure and HLA in healthy donors. The study ran its PCR with 60 Vbeta and 13 Jbeta primers. Generated by immunoSEQ multiplex PCR, the TCRdb table keeps only in-frame clones and is missing some. The table shows 60,000 to 85,000 clones, with around 79% occurring only once. Input material: PBMCs. The receptor set was obtained from a man between 35 and 55 years old in good health and CMV-seronegative.

This chain joins TRBV7-9 and TRBJ1-4, with D tentatively TRBD1 (5 bases). Germline CDR1 is SEHNR and CDR2 is FQNEAQ (reference sequence). V was clipped by 6 bases and J by 2 bases, with 16 bases between them. The CDR3 sequence is 16 residues long. DNA of the CDR3: TGTGCCAGCAGTAGGGGAACCGGTGCGACTAATGAAAAACTGTTTTTT. This sequence encodes CASSRGTGATNEKLFF.

The V and J genes are TRBV6-1 and TRBJ2-3; 8 bases fit TRBD2. Looked up from germline, CDR1 is MNHNS and CDR2 is SASEGT. This CDR3 has 14 amino acids. Germline trimming cut 7 bases from V and 4 bases from J; bases unmatched to any gene: 7. The CDR3 sequence is CASKAGGAADTQYF. The CDR3 region has the DNA TGTGCCAGCAAGGCGGGAGGCGCCGCAGATACGCAGTATTTT.

This chain links TRBV7-3 with TRBJ2-1; 11 bases line up with TRBD2. The length of the CDR3 is 15 residues. Germline values: CDR1 SGHTA, CDR2 FQGTGA. Trimming removed 5 bases from V and 5 bases from J; junction bases left unmatched: 5. The CDR3 bases are TGTGCCAGCAGCCAGGGACTAGCGGCGGACAATGAGCAGTTCTTC. This sequence encodes CASSQGLAADNEQFF.

The rearrangement links TRBV6-4 to TRBJ1-5; 10 bases map to TRBD1. The trim removed 5 bases at V and 4 bases at J, leaving 5 bases unmatched. The germline V gene encodes CDR1 MRHNA and CDR2 SNTAGT. CDR3 size: 15 residues. CDR3 sequence reads: CASSIGTGENQPQHF. The DNA of the CDR3 is TGTGCCAGCAGTATCGGGACAGGGGAGAATCAGCCCCAGCATTTT.

V is TRBV4-2 and J is TRBJ2-7; D is possibly TRBD1 (6 bases). CDR1 and CDR2 (germline): LGHNA, YNFKEQ. Trimming stripped 2 bases from V and 3 bases from J, with 11 bases between. The CDR3 has 14 residues. This CDR3 is CASSQKGGDYEQYF. The DNA of the CDR3 is TGTGCCAGCAGCCAAAAAGGGGGTGACTACGAGCAGTACTTC.

The chain combines TRBV27 with TRBJ1-5; D gene ambiguous. Trimming took 8 bases from V and 3 from J, leaving 11 bases between them. This CDR3 has 13 amino acids. CDR1 and CDR2 (germline): MNHEY, SMNVEV (reference sequence). The CDR3 sequence: CASPLRVNQPQHF. The CDR3 DNA reads as TGTGCCAGCCCCCTGCGGGTCAATCAGCCCCAGCATTTT.

This sequence joins TRBV6-5 and TRBJ2-2, with 8 bases identical to TRBD2. The CDR3 covers 12 residues. The J segment lost 7 bases and the V segment lost 6 bases, leaving 1 base of the junction unmatched. Germline V gene sequence: CDR1 MNHEY, CDR2 SVGAGI. The CDR3 region has the DNA TGTGCCAGCAGAGCGGGGGTCGGGGAGCTGTTTTTT. It encodes CASRAGVGELFF.

This sequence joins TRBV5-6 and TRBJ1-1, with TRBD1 matching 8 bases. Germline values: CDR1 SGHDT, CDR2 YYEEEE. This CDR3 is 17 amino acids long. V lost 0 bases to trimming and J lost 3 bases; unmatched junction nucleotides: 10. The DNA for the CDR3 is TGTGCCAGCAGCTTGGTGAGGCAGGGGGCAGCTGACACTGAAGCTTTCTTT. Its translation: CASSLVRQGAADTEAFF.

The rearrangement joins TRBV6-1 to TRBJ1-2; TRBD1 agrees at 9 bases. V was pared by 11 bases and J by 7 bases, with 5 bases of the junction left unmatched. Germline CDR1 is MNHNS and CDR2 is SASEGT. CDR3 size: 11 residues. The CDR3 DNA sequence: TGTGCCGCGACAGGGGGTTTTGGCTACACCTTC. As protein: CAATGGFGYTF.

The chain links TRBV11-2 to TRBJ2-2; TRBD2 is a possible D gene (5 bases). V was cut by 0 bases and J by 7 bases, with 15 bases left in between. CDR3 length: 16 residues. The V gene's germline CDR1 is SGHAT and CDR2 FQNNGV. The CDR3: CASSLEPFVGGGELFF. The CDR3 bases are TGTGCCAGCAGCTTAGAACCCTTTGTTGGAGGCGGGGAGCTGTTTTTT.

The chain combines TRBV5-6 with TRBJ2-7; 8 bases are a match to TRBD2. CDR3 length: 16 residues. V was clipped by 6 bases and J by 2 bases; unmatched bases: 13. From germline, CDR1 is SGHDT and CDR2 YYEEEE. The CDR3 region has the DNA TGTGCCAGCACTAAAGGCCCGGGAGGGGTGACCTACGAGCAGTACTTC. This translates into CASTKGPGGVTYEQYF. The variable domain in full, with the rest retrieved from reference TRBV5-6 and TRBJ2-7, is DAGVTQSPTHLIKTRGQQVTLRCSPKSGHDTVSWYQQALGQGPQFIFQYYEEEERQRGNFPDRFSGHQFPNYSSELNVNALLLGDSALYLCASTKGPGGVTYEQYFGPGTRLTVT.

DNA of the CDR3: TGTGCCAGTGCGACAGACCCATTGAACACTGAAGCTTTCTTT. It encodes CASATDPLNTEAFF. V is TRBV19 and J is TRBJ1-1; tentatively, D is TRBD1 (5 bases). CDR3 length equals 14 residues. V lost 8 bases to trimming and J lost 0 bases, with 13 bases between them. Germline V gene lookup returns CDR1 LNHDA and CDR2 SQIVND (reference sequence).

The CDR3 sequence is CASSPLAWNTEAFF. In DNA, the CDR3 is TGTGCCAGCAGTCCCTTGGCTTGGAACACTGAAGCTTTCTTT. This chain connects TRBV6-1 to TRBJ1-1, with D unresolved. Trimming took off 5 bases at V and 1 base at J, with 11 bases between the two ends. The CDR3 totals 14 residues. In germline, CDR1 is MNHNS, CDR2 SASEGT.

This chain connects TRBV5-1 to TRBJ1-2; 7 bases align to TRBD1. J lost 10 bases, V lost 7 bases, and 16 bases had no gene match. The CDR3 consists of 14 residues. Germline V CDR1 and CDR2: SGHRS, YFSETQ. CDR3 DNA: TGCGCCAGCGGGTCCACAGGGGCGGGGTTCGACTACACCTTC. Translating gives CASGSTGAGFDYTF.

The chain couples TRBV19 to TRBJ1-1, with D unclear. This CDR3 is built from 14 residues. Deletions cut 2 bases from V and 7 bases from J, with 14 bases between. The germline V gene has CDR1 LNHDA and CDR2 SQIVND (reference sequence). The CDR3 loop reads CASSISGARSEAFF. In DNA form, the CDR3 reads TGTGCCAGTAGTATATCGGGAGCAAGGAGTGAAGCTTTCTTT.

The chain employs TRBV5-1 and TRBJ2-2; tentatively, D is TRBD1 (6 bases). Germline CDR1 SGHRS, CDR2 YFSETQ. Trimming removed 1 base at V and 3 bases at J, with 13 bases between. The CDR3 runs to 16 residues. CDR3 nucleotides: TGCGCCAGCAGCTTGATCGGGACACACGACACCGGGGAGCTGTTTTTT. Its protein is CASSLIGTHDTGELFF.

This chain uses TRBV7-3 with TRBJ2-5; 7 positions match TRBD2. The better agreement between TRBJ2-7 and the DNA end casts doubt on the J call. The CDR3 length is 16 residues. The germline V gene encodes CDR1 SGHTA and CDR2 FQGTGA. The CDR3 here is CASSLNGGGGVFEQYF. CDR3 DNA: TGTGCCAGCAGCTTAAATGGGGGGGGTGGAGTTTTCGAGCAGTACTTC.

J is TRBJ1-3 and V is TRBV19; TRBD1 might be the D (5 bases). This CDR3 has 14 amino acids. Trimming removed 2 bases at V and 6 bases at J, with 11 bases between. From germline, CDR1 is LNHDA and CDR2 SQIVND (reference sequence). The CDR3 nucleotides read TGTGCCAGTAGTATATGGACAAACGAAAACACCATATATTTT. Its protein is CASSIWTNENTIYF.

The chain joins TRBV7-2 to TRBJ2-7, with D maybe TRBD1 (6 bases). Germline loops: CDR1 SGHTA, CDR2 FQGNSA. The V and J ends lost 5 bases and 2 bases respectively, with 10 bases between them. This CDR3 spans 13 amino acids. CDR3 sequence reads: CASSHGQTYEQYF. The CDR3 DNA reads TGTGCCAGCAGCCACGGACAGACCTACGAGCAGTACTTC.

The J gene is TRBJ1-1, the V gene TRBV28; D is uncertain. Looked up from germline, CDR1 is MDHEN and CDR2 is SYDVKM. The V end was cut by 3 bases, the J end by 10 bases, with 12 bases between. There are 12 residues in the CDR3. CDR3: CASSFLGEVAFF. Written as DNA, the CDR3 is TGTGCCAGCAGTTTTCTCGGTGAGGTAGCTTTCTTT.

This sequence joins TRBV28 and TRBJ1-1; tentative D call: TRBD1 (6 bases). V was shortened by 6 bases and J by 10 bases, with 12 bases between the two germline ends. Germline V lookup: CDR1 MDHEN, CDR2 SYDVKM. This CDR3 is 11 amino acids long. In DNA, the CDR3 is TGTGCCAGCAGCCACAGGGACCCAGCTTTCTTT. It codes for CASSHRDPAFF. The variable domain in full, with the rest retrieved from reference TRBV28 and TRBJ1-1, is DVKVTQSSRYLVKRTGEKVFLECVQDMDHENMFWYRQDPGLGLRLIYFSYDVKMKEKGDIPEGYSVSREKKERFSLILESASTNQTSMYLCASSHRDPAFFGQGTRLTVV.

The chain links TRBV7-3 to TRBJ2-1; D is uncertain. The germline gives CDR1 SGHTA, CDR2 FQGTGA. The CDR3 contains 13 residues. Trimming shortened V by 5 bases and J by 9 bases, and 14 bases separated the two germline ends. The CDR3 reads CASSPLGSREQFF. In DNA, the CDR3 is TGTGCCAGCAGCCCCCTCGGGTCCCGTGAGCAGTTCTTC. The full variable domain, completed using reference TRBV7-3 and TRBJ2-1, is GAGVSQTPSNKVTEKGKYVELRCDPISGHTALYWYRQSLGQGPEFLIYFQGTGAADDSGLPNDRFFAVRPEGSVSTLKIQRTERGDSAVYLCASSPLGSREQFFGPGTRLTVL.

This clone was seen just once. This chain connects TRBV27 to TRBJ2-7; TRBD2 matches 10 bases. Germline CDR1 reads MNHEY; CDR2 reads SMNVEV (reference sequence). The CDR3 totals 15 residues. After removal of 6 bases from V and 3 bases from J, the junction contained 8 bases not matched to a gene. CDR3 sequence (DNA): TGTGCCAGCAGAAACTTAGCGGGAGGTAACTACGAGCAGTACTTC. It is translated as CASRNLAGGNYEQYF.

This rearrangement joins TRBV4-2 to TRBJ2-5; possible D gene TRBD2, 5 bases. CDR3 length equals 14 residues. V lost 4 bases and J 1 base, leaving 10 bases between the germline ends. CDR1 and CDR2 from the germline V gene are LGHNA and YNFKEQ. The CDR3 is CASSLGLRQETQYF. The CDR3 DNA sequence: TGTGCCAGCAGCCTCGGACTGCGCCAAGAGACCCAGTACTTC.

The chain uses TRBV6-4 and TRBJ2-3; 9 bases line up with TRBD2. The CDR3 consists of 16 residues. With V trimmed by 0 bases and J by 3 bases, 4 bases remained unmatched. Germline values: CDR1 MRHNA, CDR2 SNTAGT. The CDR3 spells CASSDSASGGTDTQYF. In nucleotides, the CDR3 is TGTGCCAGCAGTGACTCGGCCAGCGGGGGGACAGATACGCAGTATTTT.

The chain joins TRBV27 to TRBJ2-6; 7 bases fit TRBD2. Germline V CDR1 and CDR2: MNHEY, SMNVEV (reference sequence). Unmatched junction bases numbered 8, after V lost 4 bases and J lost 2 bases. The length of the CDR3 is 17 residues. The CDR3 coding sequence is TGTGCCAGCAGTTCTGCGGGAGCGCCAGCTGGGGCCAACGTCCTGACTTTC. Residues: CASSSAGAPAGANVLTF.

This clone was seen once. This chain joins TRBV7-3 and TRBJ2-1; 12 positions agree with TRBD2. With 5 bases clipped from V and 3 bases from J, the junction kept 2 bases outside the gene matches. This CDR3 is built from 15 residues. The germline CDR1 and CDR2 sequences are SGHTA and FQGTGA. Here the CDR3 reads CASSTGLAGYNEQFF. For the CDR3, the DNA is TGTGCCAGCAGCACGGGACTAGCGGGCTACAATGAGCAGTTCTTC. The complete variable domain, with remaining parts taken from reference TRBV7-3 and TRBJ2-1, reads GAGVSQTPSNKVTEKGKYVELRCDPISGHTALYWYRQSLGQGPEFLIYFQGTGAADDSGLPNDRFFAVRPEGSVSTLKIQRTERGDSAVYLCASSTGLAGYNEQFFGPGTRLTVL.

The chain uses TRBV6-1 and TRBJ2-6; D uncertain. Between the trimmed V and J ends, which lost 2 bases and 2 bases, there was a span of 13 bases. CDR3 length: 17 amino acids. The V gene's germline CDR1 is MNHNS and CDR2 SASEGT. The CDR3 spells CASSEIWAVPGANVLTF. The CDR3 DNA reads as TGTGCCAGCAGTGAAATTTGGGCCGTCCCTGGGGCCAACGTCCTGACTTTC.

The chain has TRBV18 and TRBJ1-2, with 12 bases matching TRBD1. The CDR3 loop spans 15 amino acids. Per germline, CDR1 KGHSH and CDR2 LQKENI. The V gene end was trimmed by 5 bases and the J gene end by 8 bases; junction bases not matched to a gene: 9. The DNA of the CDR3 is TGTGCCAGCTCAACTCCGGGACAGGGGGCGCGAGGCTACACCTTC. This encodes CASSTPGQGARGYTF.

This clone was observed a few times. The chain carries TRBV11-2 and TRBJ2-1; 9 positions agree with TRBD2. Trimming removed 3 bases from V and 9 bases from J; junction bases left unmatched: 3. The CDR3 contains 13 residues. The germline gives CDR1 SGHAT, CDR2 FQNNGV. For the CDR3, the DNA is TGTGCCAGCAGCTTCATGCGGGAGGGTGAGCAGTTCTTC. Translation: CASSFMREGEQFF.

The count of this clone is one. The V and J genes are TRBV11-2 and TRBJ1-2; 12 bases fit TRBD1. After removal of 6 bases from V and 5 bases from J, the junction contained 7 bases not matched to a gene. The germline CDR1 and CDR2 sequences are SGHAT and FQNNGV. The CDR3 is made up of 15 amino acids. The CDR3: CASRKGQGALYGYTF. CDR3 DNA: TGTGCCAGCAGGAAGGGACAGGGGGCTTTATATGGCTACACCTTC.

V and J are TRBV4-2 and TRBJ2-5, with a weak D call TRBD1 (6 bases). Germline loops: CDR1 LGHNA, CDR2 YNFKEQ. The germline V and J ends were trimmed by 0 bases and 4 bases, with 12 bases remaining between them. The CDR3 has 15 residues. DNA of the CDR3: TGTGCCAGCAGCCAAGAGGGGGCGGTAATAGAGACCCAGTACTTC. As protein: CASSQEGAVIETQYF.